This T cell receptor (beta chain) was captured by sequencing in a study of CXCR3-negative and CXCR3-positive naive CD8 T cells. Whole-study results and caveats: Diversity ran similarly high across both naive subsets but far lower in memory CD8+ cells. Naive cells with CXCR3 showed TRB CDR3s that were more hydrophobic than those in CXCR3-negative naive cells. For naive cells, CXCR3-negative and CXCR3-positive subsets had similar TRBV-TRBJ usage; for memory cells, usage differed.

Notes on this clonotype: Its antigen remains unidentified.

The V gene's germline CDR1 is MGHRA and CDR2 YSYEKL. CDR3 length: 14 residues. UMI-labeled 5' RACE TRB cDNA libraries were prepared from the cells. For each CDR3 protein, TCRdb gives one entry from its re-call of the 5' RACE reads, without DNA. The table for this sample gives about 7,000 distinct CDR3 sequences. Sample: naive CXCR3+ CD8+ T cells from blood. Specified subset: CD45RO-CCR7+CD27+CD95- naive CD8+ T cells expressing CXCR3 (TNR3+). The receptor comes from a human donor in good health. Some clones in this sample may be carry-over from other donors' samples. The V and J genes are TRBV4-1 and TRBJ2-2. CDR3 region: CASSREPRRGELFF.